This T cell receptor beta chain emerged from a study of T cell repertoires in cytomegalovirus infection. Whole-study context: Indications came from public TCR beta signatures; they pointed to CMV infection and to a matching HLA type.

This clonotype was seen at least ten times. Its antigen is currently unknown. The CDR3 sequence is 15 residues long. Germline V gene sequence: CDR1 MDHEN, CDR2 SYDVKM. V was trimmed by 5 bases and J by 0 bases, leaving 11 bases between them. MiXCR was run by TCRdb on the reads, yielding one entry per CDR3 protein. This repertoire shows 800,000 to 950,000 distinct CDR3 sequences, approximately 29% found once; its top ten account for roughly 12%. Study-wide findings and caveats: Public TCR beta family frequency separated CMV-and-HLA carriers, including in an independent cohort.

The chain couples TRBV28 to TRBJ1-5; TRBD1 might be the D (5 bases). The specimen was cultured CD8+ T cells from PBMCs, collected from culture after CMV antigen stimulation. The origin of this receptor is a human donor in good health (CMV status not recorded). Some clones in this sample may be carry-over from other donors' samples. The CDR3 DNA reads TGTGCCAGCAGTCGGAGGGGCGATAGCAATCAGCCCCAGCATTTT. This codes for CASSRRGDSNQPQHF.